A selection of T cell receptor beta chains follows, all from one sample in a study of blood T cells in healthy people across ages. MiXCR, run by TCRdb on the 5' RACE reads, gives a single entry per CDR3 protein. The profile shows 550,000 to 650,000 distinct CDR3 sequences, about 28% of them singletons. These sequences were also reported in another study, on T cells of mothers and their children.

The sequenced sample was blood. Receptor source: a boy aged 2 to 10 in good health. The CDR3 runs from the conserved cysteine through the conserved F or W. A D gene is named only where the DNA matches it firmly. Some rows have no size entry. The others give once, few or many, or a class for an expanded clone.

j_call clone_size d_call cdr3_length v_call cdr3_nt cdr3_aa
TRBJ2-1 - TRBD2 15 TRBV5-1 TGCGCCAGCAGCCAAAGCGGGAGGACTGACAATGAGCAGTTCTTC CASSQSGRTDNEQFF
TRBJ2-6 - - 13 TRBV29-1 TGCAGCGTTGACAACTCTGGGGCCAACGTCCTGACTTTC CSVDNSGANVLTF
TRBJ1-4 few TRBD1 13 TRBV6-1 TGTGCCAGCGGAACAGGGGATCAGGGAAAACTGTTTTTT CASGTGDQGKLFF
TRBJ1-4 once - 15 TRBV9 TGTGCCAGCAGCGTAAGGGGTAGCGCTAATGAAAAACTGTTTTTT CASSVRGSANEKLFF
TRBJ2-2 once TRBD1 16 TRBV6-5 TGTGCCAGCAGATACTACAGGGGTGTCAACACCGGGGAGCTGTTTTTT CASRYYRGVNTGELFF
TRBJ2-4 few - 17 TRBV12-3/TRBV12-4 TGTGCCAGCAGGCGGGGCGGGGGCCTTCTAGCCAAAAACATTCAGTACTTC CASRRGGGLLAKNIQYF
TRBJ1-5 - TRBD1 16 TRBV3-1 TGTGCCAGCAGCAACCCCGGGACAGGGTTCAATCGGCCCCAGCATTTT CASSNPGTGFNRPQHF
TRBJ2-3 - TRBD2 16 TRBV29-1 TGCAGCGTTGAAACCCTAGGACTAGCGGGAGGAGATACGCAGTATTTT CSVETLGLAGGDTQYF
TRBJ1-4 - - 13 TRBV5-1 TGCGCCAGCAGCATTCAGGGAAATGAAAAACTGTTTTTT CASSIQGNEKLFF
TRBJ2-7 few - 12 TRBV7-2 TGTGCCAGCAGCTTTAAGCCCTACGAGCAGTACTTC CASSFKPYEQYF
TRBJ2-2 - - 14 TRBV7-9 TGTGCCAGCCGTGACGGGATTAACACCGGGGAGCTGTTTTTT CASRDGINTGELFF
TRBJ2-3 few TRBD2 15 TRBV7-6 TGTGCCAGCAGCTTAACGGGAGGAGGCACAGATACGCAGTATTTT CASSLTGGGTDTQYF
TRBJ2-3 few TRBD2 19 TRBV7-7 TGTGCCAGCAGCCCTACTAGCGGGGGACTCTCGGTTAGCACAGATACGCAGTATTTT CASSPTSGGLSVSTDTQYF
TRBJ1-1 few - 16 TRBV9 TGTGCCAGCAGCCTCGGAACCGGGGTATTGAACACTGAAGCTTTCTTT CASSLGTGVLNTEAFF
TRBJ2-7 - TRBD1 15 TRBV5-1 TGCGCCAGCAGCTTGTCCGGACAGGGGGTCTACGAGCAGTACTTC CASSLSGQGVYEQYF
TRBJ1-4 - - 13 TRBV12-3/TRBV12-4 TGTGCCAGCAGTTTAGAACAGGCGGGAAAACTGTTTTTT CASSLEQAGKLFF
TRBJ1-2 - TRBD1 14 TRBV11-2 TGTGCCAGCAGCTTAGTGGACAGGGGGTATGGCTACACCTTC CASSLVDRGYGYTF
TRBJ1-3 many - 14 TRBV9 TGTGCCAGCAGCGGACGGGGCTCTGGAAACACCATATATTTT CASSGRGSGNTIYF
TRBJ2-1 few TRBD1 14 TRBV3-1 TGTGCCAGCAGCCAACTGCCAGGGGGCGGTGAGCAGTTCTTC CASSQLPGGGEQFF
TRBJ1-5 once TRBD1 14 TRBV20-1 TGCAGTGCTAAGCGACAGGGGGCCTATCAGCCCCAGCATTTT CSAKRQGAYQPQHF
TRBJ2-6 - - 17 TRBV7-3 TGTGCCAGCAGCTTAATGGCAGGTAGCTCTGGGGCCAACGTCCTGACTTTC CASSLMAGSSGANVLTF
TRBJ1-1 few - 13 TRBV3-1 TGTGCCAGCAGCCAAAACAGGAACACTGAAGCTTTCTTT CASSQNRNTEAFF
TRBJ1-6 few - 13 TRBV5-6 TGTGCCAGCAGAAGACATATCAATTCACCCCTCCACTTT CASRRHINSPLHF
TRBJ2-5 few - 16 TRBV7-9 TGTGCCAGCAGCTCCCGCTACGCCGGGAGTCAAGAGACCCAGTACTTC CASSSRYAGSQETQYF
TRBJ2-5 few - 16 TRBV15 TGTGCCACCAGCAGAGATCAGGGACAAGGAACGGAGACCCAGTACTTC CATSRDQGQGTETQYF
TRBJ2-3 - TRBD2 15 TRBV9 TGTGCCAGCAGCGCCCAAGCGGGGAGCACAGATACGCAGTATTTT CASSAQAGSTDTQYF
TRBJ2-1 - TRBD2 15 TRBV7-2 TGTGCCAGCAGCCTTATTAGGACTAGCGGGAATGAGCAGTTCTTC CASSLIRTSGNEQFF
TRBJ2-5 - - 15 TRBV2 TGTGCCAGCTCCCCCCGACAAGTCCACCAAGAGACCCAGTACTTC CASSPRQVHQETQYF
TRBJ1-2 few TRBD1 17 TRBV9 TGTGCCAGCAGCGAATATGCCTCCGGGACAGGGGTCTATGGCTACACCTTC CASSEYASGTGVYGYTF
TRBJ1-6 - - 14 TRBV15 TGTGCCACCAGCAGTGGAGGTCGGGATTCACCCCTCCACTTT CATSSGGRDSPLHF
TRBJ1-2 few - 14 TRBV27 TGTGCCAGCAGTTTCCAGGGCGTCGCGGATGGCTACACCTTC CASSFQGVADGYTF
TRBJ2-1 - - 13 TRBV5-6 TGTGCCAGCAGCTCATGGCATGGGGAGACTGAGTTCTTC CASSSWHGETEFF
TRBJ1-2 once - 13 TRBV14 TGTGCCAGCAGCCAAGTCGGCAGCGGAGGCTACACCTTC CASSQVGSGGYTF
TRBJ2-1 - - 11 TRBV3-1 TGTGCCAGCAGCCTCCAGGGTGGACAGTTCTTC CASSLQGGQFF
TRBJ2-5 few TRBD2 16 TRBV5-5 TGTGCCAGCAGCTTCCCATTTAGCGGGGGGGCCGAGACCCAGTACTTC CASSFPFSGGAETQYF
TRBJ2-5 - - 13 TRBV20-1 TGCAGTGCTAGCCGGGCCCTCCGAGGGGCCCAGTACTTC CSASRALRGAQYF
TRBJ1-5 - - 13 TRBV9 TGTGCCAGCAGCCCCCAGGGCGATCAGCCCCAGCATTTT CASSPQGDQPQHF
TRBJ1-4 - - 13 TRBV12-3/TRBV12-4 TGTGCCAGCAACCCAGGGATCCGAGAAAAACTGTTTTTT CASNPGIREKLFF
TRBJ2-5 - TRBD2 18 TRBV20-1 TGCAGTGCTAGTCATGCAACTAGCGGGGCCATAACCCAAGAGACCCAGTACTTC CSASHATSGAITQETQYF
TRBJ1-5 - - 13 TRBV27 TGTGCCAGCAGTTTGACGGGAGTGGACAGAGAGTATTTT CASSLTGVDREYF
TRBJ2-2 - - 11 TRBV7-9 TGTGCCAGCGGAAATCGAGGGGAGCTGTTTTTT CASGNRGELFF
TRBJ1-2 few TRBD1 10 TRBV29-1 TGCAGCGTGGACAGGGATGGCTACACCTTC CSVDRDGYTF
TRBJ2-7 few - 13 TRBV6-1 TGTGCCAGCACCCGGGACCCCTCCTACGAGCAGTACTTC CASTRDPSYEQYF
TRBJ1-5 - - 15 TRBV7-2 TGTGCCAGCAGCGATCCCGGGACGGTGAAACAGCCCCAGCATTTT CASSDPGTVKQPQHF
TRBJ2-1 - TRBD2 15 TRBV2 TGTGCCGGCAAGATACTAGCGGGGGGTCCCAGCGAGCAGCTCTTC CAGKILAGGPSEQLF
TRBJ2-3 - - 16 TRBV11-2 TGTGCCAGCAGCTTAGACAGTAGCGAAGGGGAAGATACACAGTATTTT CASSLDSSEGEDTQYF